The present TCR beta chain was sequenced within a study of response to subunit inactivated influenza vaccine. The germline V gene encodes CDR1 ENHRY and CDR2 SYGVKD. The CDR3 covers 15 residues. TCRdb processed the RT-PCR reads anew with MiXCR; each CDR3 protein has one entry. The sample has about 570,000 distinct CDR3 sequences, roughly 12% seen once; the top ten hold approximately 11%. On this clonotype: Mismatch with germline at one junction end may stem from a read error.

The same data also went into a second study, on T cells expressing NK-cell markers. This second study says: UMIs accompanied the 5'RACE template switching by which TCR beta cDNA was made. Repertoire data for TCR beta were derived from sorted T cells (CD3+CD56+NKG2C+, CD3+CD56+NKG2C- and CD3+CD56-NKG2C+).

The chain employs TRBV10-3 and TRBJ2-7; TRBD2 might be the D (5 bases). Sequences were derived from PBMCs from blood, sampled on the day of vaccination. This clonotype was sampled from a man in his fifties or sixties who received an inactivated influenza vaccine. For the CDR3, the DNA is TGTGCCAGCAGTGAGTCCGGAGCGGATGGGTTGGAGCAGTACTTC. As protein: CASSESGADGLEQYF.